Below, 25 T cell receptor beta chains from the same sample are listed, as sequenced in a study of T cell responses to AZD1222 COVID-19 vaccine. Data came from immunoSEQ multiplex PCR; TCRdb stores just in-frame clones and leaves some out. Altogether over 110,000 clones are present, about 92% being singletons, with the ten largest covering roughly 5%. The sequencing used peripheral blood, collected on day 0 of AZD1222 vaccination. The receptors come from an adult in good health.

The V and J genes are TRBV5-1 and TRBJ2-3; D unclear. CDR1 is SGHRS, CDR2 YFSETQ, per germline. Trimming cost V 0 bases and J 4 bases, with 12 bases left between them. This CDR3 has 15 amino acids. CDR3 nucleotide sequence: TGCGCCAGCAGCTTGGCCCCCAATGTAGCAGATACGCAGTATTTT. This sequence encodes CASSLAPNVADTQYF.

The V and J genes are TRBV7-6 and TRBJ2-2; 14 nucleotides align to TRBD2. J lost 7 bases, V lost 1 base, and 5 bases had no gene match. The germline gives CDR1 SGHVS, CDR2 FNYEAQ. CDR3 length: 17 residues. CDR3 nucleotide sequence: TGTGCCAGCAGCTTAGGGACTAGCGGGAGGAATGGCGGGGAGCTGTTTTTT. It yields the protein CASSLGTSGRNGGELFF.

This clone was recorded only once. The chain combines TRBV5-4 with TRBJ1-5, with D uncertain. V was pared by 3 bases and J by 8 bases, with 9 bases between. This CDR3 comprises 12 residues. CDR1 and CDR2 from the germline V gene are SGHNT and YYREEE (reference sequence). For the CDR3, the DNA is TGTGCCAGCAGCTCGGACGGCGAGCCCCAGCATTTT. This codes for CASSSDGEPQHF.

This clone was detected a few times. Additional DNA sequences in this sample encode the identical CDR3. The chain links TRBV4-2 to TRBJ1-2; the match to TRBD1 covers 7 bases. This CDR3 is 16 amino acids long. V was clipped by 0 bases and J by 1 base; unmatched bases: 5. CDR1 and CDR2 from the germline V gene are LGHNA and YNFKEQ. The CDR3, as DNA: TGTGCCAGCAGCCAAGAGACAGGGAGGGGTAACTATGGCTACACCTTC. Translating it yields CASSQETGRGNYGYTF.

The chain couples TRBV7-2 to TRBJ2-3, with D perhaps matching TRBD1 (5 bases). This CDR3 region has 15 residues. The ends were cut back, 2 bases at V and 4 bases at J, with 13 bases in the middle. Per germline, CDR1 SGHTA and CDR2 FQGNSA. CDR3 protein: CASSLMGLVADTQYF. The CDR3 DNA follows: TGTGCCAGCAGCTTAATGGGGCTAGTAGCAGATACGCAGTATTTT.

The V and J genes are TRBV19 and TRBJ2-2; D not certain. Trimming removed 0 bases from V and 7 bases from J, with 9 bases in between. The CDR3 extends over 14 amino acids. In germline, CDR1 is LNHDA, CDR2 SQIVND (reference sequence). In DNA, the CDR3 is TGTGCCAGTAGTATAGATCGCCGGGTCGGGGAGCTGTTTTTT. Amino acid sequence: CASSIDRRVGELFF.

CDR3 region: CASSSGTTPNEQFF. The CDR3 coding sequence is TGTGCCAGCAGCTCCGGGACTACCCCCAATGAGCAGTTCTTC. This rearrangement joins TRBV7-9 to TRBJ2-1, with 7 positions matching TRBD2. Germline V gives CDR1 SEHNR, CDR2 FQNEAQ (reference sequence). V lost 4 bases and J lost 6; bases outside the gene matches: 6. The CDR3 runs to 14 residues. The full variable domain, its missing parts supplied by reference TRBV7-9 and TRBJ2-1, is DTGVSQNPRHKITKRGQNVTFRCDPISEHNRLYWYRQTLGQGPEFLTYFQNEAQLEKSRLLSDRFSAERPKGSFSTLEIQRTEQGDSAMYLCASSSGTTPNEQFFGPGTRLTVL.

The chain has TRBV25-1 and TRBJ2-1; TRBD1 is a possible D gene (7 bases). Trimming took 5 bases from V and 10 from J, leaving 12 bases between them. CDR1 and CDR2 (germline): MGHDK, SYGVNS. There are 12 residues in the CDR3. The CDR3 bases are TGTGCCAGCAGTTCAGGAGGGGGCGAGCAGTTCTTC. It specifies CASSSGGGEQFF.

This chain connects TRBV7-2 to TRBJ1-2; 9 nucleotides line up with TRBD1. In germline, CDR1 is SGHTA, CDR2 FQGNSA. The V segment lost 4 bases and the J segment 8 bases; nucleotides outside the gene matches: 5. The CDR3 consists of 13 residues. The DNA for the CDR3 is TGTGCCAGCAGCTCGGACAGGGGCGGGGGCTACACCTTC. Protein: CASSSDRGGGYTF.

The chain carries TRBV18 and TRBJ2-1; TRBD2 aligns across 8 bases. This CDR3 is built from 16 residues. J gave up 7 bases and V 3 bases, and 11 bases lay outside the gene matches. Germline V gene sequence: CDR1 KGHSH, CDR2 LQKENI. This CDR3 is CASSPGGSGNGNEQFF. The CDR3 DNA sequence: TGTGCCAGCTCACCTGGCGGTAGCGGGAACGGGAATGAGCAGTTCTTC.

The chain recombines TRBV6-5 with TRBJ2-5; TRBD2 agrees at 10 bases. The V gene's germline CDR1 is MNHEY and CDR2 SVGAGI. This CDR3 contains 15 residues. V trimming: 8 bases; J trimming: 1 base; junction bases outside the gene matches: 7. The CDR3 bases are TGTGCCAGCCAGACGAGCGGGGGGGCCCAAGAGACCCAGTACTTC. Translating gives CASQTSGGAQETQYF.

CDR3 in DNA: TGTGCCAGCAGCGTAACAGGTTACCACGAGCAGTACTTC. Protein sequence: CASSVTGYHEQYF. The chain has TRBV9 and TRBJ2-7; possibly TRBD1 for D (5 bases). There are 13 residues in the CDR3. CDR1 SGDLS and CDR2 YYNGEE come from the germline V gene. Trimming took off 1 base at V and 5 bases at J, with 10 bases between the two ends.

This chain links TRBV2 with TRBJ2-1, with 7 bases aligning to TRBD2. Germline assignment: CDR1 SNHLY and CDR2 FYNNEI. The CDR3 is 14 residues long. The junction had 4 bases not matched to a gene; V was cut back by 6 bases and J by 2 bases. In nucleotides, the CDR3 is TGTGCCAGCAGACTCGCGGGAGCCTACAATGAGCAGTTCTTC. This encodes CASRLAGAYNEQFF.

The V call is TRBV25-1, the J call TRBJ1-1; D is unresolved. V dropped 8 bases and J dropped 1 base, with 14 bases sitting between them. CDR1 and CDR2 (germline): MGHDK, SYGVNS. The CDR3 is 14 residues long. In nucleotides, the CDR3 is TGTGCCAGCGGCCCTCCCGGCCCGAACACTGAAGCTTTCTTT. Its protein is CASGPPGPNTEAFF. Drawing the rest from reference TRBV25-1 and TRBJ1-1, the complete variable domain is EADIYQTPRYLVIGTGKKITLECSQTMGHDKMYWYQQDPGMELHLIHYSYGVNSTEKGDLSSESTVSRIRTEHFPLTLESARPSHTSQYLCASGPPGPNTEAFFGQGTRLTVV.

The rearrangement links TRBV2 to TRBJ1-2; no definite D call. Germline-derived CDR1 and CDR2 are SNHLY and FYNNEI. This CDR3 has 12 residues. The V end was cut by 4 bases, the J end by 8 bases, with 11 bases between. The CDR3 is CASSAEGHGYTF. CDR3 coding DNA: TGTGCCAGCAGTGCTGAGGGTCACGGCTACACCTTC.

The V gene is TRBV4-1, the J gene TRBJ2-7, with TRBD2 matching over 9 bases. With 1 base clipped from V and 3 bases from J, the junction kept 7 bases outside the gene matches. Germline V gene lookup returns CDR1 MGHRA and CDR2 YSYEKL. The CDR3 is 16 amino acids. The CDR3 reads CASSQASLAGYYEQYF. The CDR3 DNA reads TGCGCCAGCAGCCAAGCATCACTAGCGGGTTACTACGAGCAGTACTTC.

The chain couples TRBV6-2 or TRBV6-3 to TRBJ1-5, with D unclear. Germline V gives CDR1 MNHEY, CDR2 SVGEGT. The CDR3 is 15 residues long. The germline V and J ends were trimmed by 3 bases and 0 bases, with 9 bases remaining between them. The CDR3 DNA is TGTGCCAGCAGTTATGGCAGCCATAGCAATCAGCCCCAGCATTTT. Translating it yields CASSYGSHSNQPQHF.

The chain links TRBV5-1 to TRBJ2-7; TRBD1 is a possible D gene (5 bases). This CDR3 region has 14 residues. Trimming stripped 4 bases from V and 2 bases from J, with 13 bases between. The V gene's germline CDR1 is SGHRS and CDR2 YFSETQ. The chain's CDR3 is CASSLDRPPYEQYF. In DNA, the CDR3 is TGCGCCAGCAGCCTAGACAGACCCCCCTACGAGCAGTACTTC. Combining the CDR3 with reference TRBV5-1 and TRBJ2-7 gives the whole variable domain KAGVTQTPRYLIKTRGQQVTLSCSPISGHRSVSWYQQTPGQGLQFLFEYFSETQRNKGNFPGRFSGRQFSNSRSEMNVSTLELGDSALYLCASSLDRPPYEQYFGPGTRLTVT.

This clone has just a few counts. This chain connects TRBV19 to TRBJ2-7, with D perhaps TRBD1 (6 bases). The CDR3 totals 16 residues. From germline, CDR1 is LNHDA and CDR2 SQIVND (reference sequence). V was pared by 1 base and J by 3 bases, with 16 bases between. The CDR3 nucleotides are TGTGCCAGTAGTATAGCAGGGGCGATGGACGTCTACGAGCAGTACTTC. This translates into CASSIAGAMDVYEQYF.

V is TRBV7-9 and J is TRBJ1-5; 8 bases line up with TRBD1. Germline V CDR1 and CDR2: SEHNR, FQNEAQ (reference sequence). With V trimmed by 5 bases and J by 4 bases, 7 bases remained unmatched. CDR3 length: 15 residues. The CDR3 region is CASSIGTGENQPQHF. The CDR3 DNA sequence: TGTGCCAGCAGCATCGGGACAGGAGAAAATCAGCCCCAGCATTTT.

The genes are TRBV19 and TRBJ1-6; 8 nucleotides line up with TRBD1. The junction had 4 bases not matched to a gene; V was cut back by 3 bases and J by 9 bases. CDR3 length equals 14 residues. Germline V gene lookup returns CDR1 LNHDA and CDR2 SQIVND (reference sequence). CDR3 in DNA: TGTGCCAGTAGTATGGACAGGGTTGGTTCACCCCTCCACTTT. As protein: CASSMDRVGSPLHF. Variable domain in full (rest from reference TRBV19 and TRBJ1-6): DGGITQSPKYLFRKEGQNVTLSCEQNLNHDAMYWYRQDPGQGLRLIYYSQIVNDFQKGDIAEGYSVSREKKESFPLTVTSAQKNPTAFYLCASSMDRVGSPLHFGNGTRLTVT.

The V call is TRBV5-1, the J call TRBJ2-2; D possibly corresponds to TRBD1 (5 bases). There are 15 residues in the CDR3. The germline V and J ends were trimmed by 1 base and 1 base, with 8 bases remaining between them. Germline loops: CDR1 SGHRS, CDR2 YFSETQ. The chain's CDR3 is CASSLTGQNTGELFF. In nucleotides, the CDR3 is TGCGCCAGCAGCTTGACAGGACAGAACACCGGGGAGCTGTTTTTT.

The CDR3 coding sequence is TGTGCCAGCAGCTTTCCGGGACGGCTGAACACCGGGGAGCTGTTTTTT. As protein: CASSFPGRLNTGELFF. The chain employs TRBV3-1 (or the pseudogene TRBV3-2) and TRBJ2-2; D possibly uses TRBD1 or TRBD2 (5 bases each). V lost 5 bases and J lost 1, with 14 bases in between. The CDR3 spans 16 residues. CDR1 LGHDT and CDR2 YNNKEL come from the germline V gene (reference sequence).

The chain combines TRBV19 with TRBJ2-1, with TRBD2 identical over 10 bases. The V gene end was trimmed by 2 bases and the J gene end by 8 bases; junction bases not matched to a gene: 0. Germline V CDR1 and CDR2: LNHDA, SQIVND (reference sequence). The CDR3 consists of 13 residues. CDR3 sequence: CASSISGRDEQFF. DNA of the CDR3: TGTGCCAGTAGTATAAGCGGGAGGGATGAGCAGTTCTTC.

The genes are TRBV5-6 and TRBJ1-2, with D uncertain. CDR3 length: 14 residues. Germline V gene sequence: CDR1 SGHDT, CDR2 YYEEEE. The V and J ends lost 2 bases and 3 bases respectively, with 11 bases between them. The CDR3 is CASSFAGRDYGYTF. The CDR3, as DNA: TGTGCCAGCAGCTTTGCTGGGCGGGACTATGGCTACACCTTC. The full variable domain, completed using reference TRBV5-6 and TRBJ1-2, is DAGVTQSPTHLIKTRGQQVTLRCSPKSGHDTVSWYQQALGQGPQFIFQYYEEEERQRGNFPDRFSGHQFPNYSSELNVNALLLGDSALYLCASSFAGRDYGYTFGSGTRLTVV.